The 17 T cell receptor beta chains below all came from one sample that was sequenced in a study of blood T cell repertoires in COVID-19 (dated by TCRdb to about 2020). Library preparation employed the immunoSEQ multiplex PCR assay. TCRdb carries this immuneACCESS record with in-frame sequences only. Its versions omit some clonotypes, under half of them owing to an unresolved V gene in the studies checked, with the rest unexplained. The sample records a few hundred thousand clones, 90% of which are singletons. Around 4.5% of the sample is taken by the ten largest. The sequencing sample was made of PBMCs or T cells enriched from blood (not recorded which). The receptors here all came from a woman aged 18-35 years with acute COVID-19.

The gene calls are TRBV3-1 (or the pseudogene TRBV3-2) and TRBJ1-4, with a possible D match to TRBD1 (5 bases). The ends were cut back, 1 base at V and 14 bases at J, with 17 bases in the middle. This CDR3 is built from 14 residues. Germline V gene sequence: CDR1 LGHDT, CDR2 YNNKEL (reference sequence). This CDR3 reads CASSQVPDSKGLFF. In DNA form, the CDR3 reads TGTGCCAGCAGCCAAGTCCCCGACAGTAAGGGGCTGTTTTTT.

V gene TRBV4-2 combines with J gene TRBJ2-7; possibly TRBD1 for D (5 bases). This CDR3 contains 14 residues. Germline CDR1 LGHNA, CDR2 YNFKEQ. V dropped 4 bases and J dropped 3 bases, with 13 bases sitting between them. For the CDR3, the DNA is TGTGCCAGCAGCCCCCCCGGCAGGGACTACGAGCAGTACTTC. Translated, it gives CASSPPGRDYEQYF.

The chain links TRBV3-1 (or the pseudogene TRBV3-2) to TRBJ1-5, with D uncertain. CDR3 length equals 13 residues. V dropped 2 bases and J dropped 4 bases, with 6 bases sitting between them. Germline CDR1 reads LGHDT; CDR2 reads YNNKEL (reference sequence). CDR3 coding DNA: TGTGCCAGCAGCCAAAAAACAAATCAGCCCCAGCATTTT. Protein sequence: CASSQKTNQPQHF.

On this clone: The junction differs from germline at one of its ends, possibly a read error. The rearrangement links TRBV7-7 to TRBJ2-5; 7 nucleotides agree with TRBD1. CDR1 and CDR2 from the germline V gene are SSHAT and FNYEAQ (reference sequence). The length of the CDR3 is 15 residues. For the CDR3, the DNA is TGTGCTAGCAGCCCATATCCAGGGGGTCAAGAGACCCAGTACTTC. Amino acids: CASSPYPGGQETQYF.

CDR3 in DNA: TGTGCCAGCAGCTTACAGGGGATGGATTCACCCCTCCACTTT. Its translation is CASSLQGMDSPLHF. The V call is TRBV5-4, the J call TRBJ1-6; TRBD1 matches 7 bases. Germline V gives CDR1 SGHNT, CDR2 YYREEE (reference sequence). J lost 8 bases, V lost 2 bases, and 4 bases had no gene match. The CDR3 totals 14 residues.

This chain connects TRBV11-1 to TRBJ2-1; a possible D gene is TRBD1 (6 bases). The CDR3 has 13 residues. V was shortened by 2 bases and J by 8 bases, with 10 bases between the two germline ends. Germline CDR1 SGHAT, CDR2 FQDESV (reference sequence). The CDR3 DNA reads TGTGCCAGCAGCTTATCAGGGGACCATGAGCAGTTCTTC. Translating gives CASSLSGDHEQFF.

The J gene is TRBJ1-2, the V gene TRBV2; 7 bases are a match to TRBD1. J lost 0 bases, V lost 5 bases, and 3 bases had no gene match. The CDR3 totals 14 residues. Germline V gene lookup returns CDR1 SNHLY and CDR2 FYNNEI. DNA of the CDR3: TGTGCCAGCAGTCGGGACAGCCCTAACTATGGCTACACCTTC. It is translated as CASSRDSPNYGYTF.

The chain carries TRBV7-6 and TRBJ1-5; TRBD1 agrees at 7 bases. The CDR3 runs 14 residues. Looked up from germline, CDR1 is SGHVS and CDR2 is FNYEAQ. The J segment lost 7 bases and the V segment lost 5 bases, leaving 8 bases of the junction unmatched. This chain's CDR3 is CASSGQDTGQPQHF. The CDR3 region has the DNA TGTGCCAGCAGCGGACAGGATACGGGGCAGCCCCAGCATTTT.

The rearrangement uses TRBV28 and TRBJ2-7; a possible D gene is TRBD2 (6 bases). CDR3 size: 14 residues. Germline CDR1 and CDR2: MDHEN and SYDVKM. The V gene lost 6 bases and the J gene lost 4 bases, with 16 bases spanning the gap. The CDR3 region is CASRIGGSRYEQYF. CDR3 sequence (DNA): TGTGCCAGCAGGATCGGGGGATCTCGGTACGAGCAGTACTTC.

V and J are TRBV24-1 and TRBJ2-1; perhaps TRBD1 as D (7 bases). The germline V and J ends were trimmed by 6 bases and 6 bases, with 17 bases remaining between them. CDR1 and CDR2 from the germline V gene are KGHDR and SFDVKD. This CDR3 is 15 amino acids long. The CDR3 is CATSRPSQGGNEQFF. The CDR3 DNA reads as TGTGCCACCAGTCGTCCCAGCCAGGGGGGCAATGAGCAGTTCTTC.

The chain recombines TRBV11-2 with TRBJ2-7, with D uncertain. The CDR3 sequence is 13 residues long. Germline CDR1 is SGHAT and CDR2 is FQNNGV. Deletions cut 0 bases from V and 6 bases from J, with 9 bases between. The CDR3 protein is CASSLEELSEQYF. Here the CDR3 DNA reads TGTGCCAGCAGCTTAGAGGAGCTGAGCGAGCAGTACTTC. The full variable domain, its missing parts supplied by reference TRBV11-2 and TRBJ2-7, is EAGVAQSPRYKIIEKRQSVAFWCNPISGHATLYWYQQILGQGPKLLIQFQNNGVVDDSQLPKDRFSAERLKGVDSTLKIQPAKLEDSAVYLCASSLEELSEQYFGPGTRLTVT.

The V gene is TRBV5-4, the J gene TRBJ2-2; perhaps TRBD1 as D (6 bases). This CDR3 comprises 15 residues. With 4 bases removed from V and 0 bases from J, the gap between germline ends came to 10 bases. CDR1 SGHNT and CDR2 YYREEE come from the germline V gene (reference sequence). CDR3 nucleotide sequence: TGTGCCAGCAGCCTTTGGACAGCGAACACCGGGGAGCTGTTTTTT. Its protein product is CASSLWTANTGELFF.

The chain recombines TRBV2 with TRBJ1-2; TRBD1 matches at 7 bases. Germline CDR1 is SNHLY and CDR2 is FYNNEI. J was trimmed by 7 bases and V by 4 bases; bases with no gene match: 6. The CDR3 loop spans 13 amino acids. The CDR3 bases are TGTGCCAGCAGTGGACAGGGAATGGGTGGCTACACCTTC. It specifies CASSGQGMGGYTF.

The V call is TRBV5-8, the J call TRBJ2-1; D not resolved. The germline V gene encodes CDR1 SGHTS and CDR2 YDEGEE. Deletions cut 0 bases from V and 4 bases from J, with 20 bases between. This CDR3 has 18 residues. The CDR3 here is CASSLELMARPSYNEQFF. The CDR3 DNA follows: TGTGCCAGCAGCTTGGAGTTGATGGCTAGACCTAGTTACAATGAGCAGTTCTTC.

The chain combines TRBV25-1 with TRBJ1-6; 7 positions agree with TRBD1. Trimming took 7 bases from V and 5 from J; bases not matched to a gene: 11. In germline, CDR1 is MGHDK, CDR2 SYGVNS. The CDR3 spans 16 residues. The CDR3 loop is CASTRSRDRNNSPLHF. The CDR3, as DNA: TGTGCCAGCACCCGTTCTCGGGACAGAAATAATTCACCCCTCCACTTT. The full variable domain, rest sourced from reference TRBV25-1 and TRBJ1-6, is EADIYQTPRYLVIGTGKKITLECSQTMGHDKMYWYQQDPGMELHLIHYSYGVNSTEKGDLSSESTVSRIRTEHFPLTLESARPSHTSQYLCASTRSRDRNNSPLHFGNGTRLTVT.

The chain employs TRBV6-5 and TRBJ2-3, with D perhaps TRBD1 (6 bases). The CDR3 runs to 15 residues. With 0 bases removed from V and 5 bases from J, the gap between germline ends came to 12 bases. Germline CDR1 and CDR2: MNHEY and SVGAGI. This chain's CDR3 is CASSYSSQGGDTQYF. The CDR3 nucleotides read TGTGCCAGCAGTTACTCGTCACAGGGTGGAGATACGCAGTATTTT.

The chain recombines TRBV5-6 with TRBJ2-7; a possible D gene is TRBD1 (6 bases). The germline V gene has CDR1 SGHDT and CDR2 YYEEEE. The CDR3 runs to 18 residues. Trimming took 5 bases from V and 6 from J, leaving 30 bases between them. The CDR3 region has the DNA TGTGCCAGCAGTTATCTTAGGGCGTCCAATGGGGGCGAGGGCGAGCAGTACTTC. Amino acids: CASSYLRASNGGEGEQYF. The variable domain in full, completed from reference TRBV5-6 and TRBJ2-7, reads DAGVTQSPTHLIKTRGQQVTLRCSPKSGHDTVSWYQQALGQGPQFIFQYYEEEERQRGNFPDRFSGHQFPNYSSELNVNALLLGDSALYLCASSYLRASNGGEGEQYFGPGTRLTVT.